This T cell receptor (beta chain) comes out of a study of blood T cell repertoires in COVID-19. This clone was seen once. Germline CDR1 and CDR2: MNHEY and SMNVEV (reference sequence). This CDR3 is built from 17 residues. The J segment lost 3 bases and the V segment lost 4 bases, leaving 10 bases of the junction unmatched. TCRdb keeps only in-frame clones here, not all; method: immunoSEQ multiplex PCR. The top ten hold 25% of the sample, which has some 100,000 clones, 86% seen once. This chain links TRBV27 with TRBJ2-7; 12 nucleotides line up with TRBD2. The specimen was peripheral blood. The TCR was taken from a human donor in a cohort sampled during active COVID-19. The CDR3 loop reads CASSSRLAGAIFYEQYF. CDR3 nucleotides: TGTGCCAGCAGTTCAAGACTAGCGGGAGCTATCTTCTACGAGCAGTACTTC.